Reported below is one TCR beta chain. What it binds is unknown. The germline CDR1 and CDR2 sequences are SGHRS and YFSETQ. The CDR3 consists of 13 residues. Trimming took 7 bases from V and 7 from J, leaving 14 bases between them. The data were obtained in a study of response to subunit inactivated influenza vaccine. Study-wide results and caveats: Authors proposed each seasonal influenza vaccination draws in few new T cells.

MiXCR was run by TCRdb on the RT-PCR reads, yielding one entry per CDR3 protein. The sample carries some 190,000 distinct CDR3 sequences, around 14% recorded once. The receptor was isolated from a man in his fifties or sixties who received an inactivated influenza vaccine. The sample here was CD8+ T cells sorted from PBMCs, taken 4 to 6 days after vaccination. V and J are TRBV5-1 and TRBJ2-2; D call uncertain. CDR3: CASGVFGIGELFF. The CDR3 DNA is TGCGCCAGCGGGGTGTTTGGCATCGGGGAGCTGTTTTTT.